The source of this TCR beta chain is a study of T cells in Graves' hyperthyroidism and ophthalmopathy. General study points: Among thyroid clonotypes expanded above 0.001, most also appeared in blood.

This clonotype was counted a few times. The antigen remains unidentified. The ends lost 3 bases at V and 4 bases at J; junction bases unmatched: 7. Germline V CDR1 and CDR2: ENHRY, SYGVKD. The CDR3 is 15 amino acids. Researchers took RNA transcripts and amplified the TCR beta CDR3 regions from them. TCR CDR3 regions were first amplified by RT-PCR with HTBI primers. MiXCR was run by TCRdb on the multiplex PCR reads, yielding one entry per CDR3 protein. The sample includes about 740,000 distinct CDR3 sequences, 14% seen only once; the top ten take 10%. This sequence was found in a woman younger than 35 with Graves' hyperthyroidism. The chain links TRBV10-3 to TRBJ2-5; 8 nucleotides line up with TRBD2. The sequencing input was blood. The CDR3 DNA follows: TGTGCCATCAGTGAAACCTCCACTAGCGGAGAGACCCAGTACTTC. Translating it yields CAISETSTSGETQYF.